The 30 T cell receptor beta chains in this list originate from one sample, sequenced in a study of cytomegalovirus exposure and HLA in healthy donors. This PCR relied on a set of 60 Vbeta primers and 13 Jbeta primers. Only in-frame clones appear in the TCRdb table, and some are missing; sequencing was by immunoSEQ multiplex PCR. This sample yields approximately 110,000 clones, of which around 77% are seen a single time; around 3.5% belongs to the top ten. The sequencing input was PBMCs. These receptors were taken from a human donor in good health.

The rearrangement joins TRBV28 to TRBJ2-5; 11 positions match TRBD1. V was pared by 3 bases and J by 4 bases, with 4 bases of the junction left unmatched. The CDR3 length is 15 residues. The germline gives CDR1 MDHEN, CDR2 SYDVKM. The CDR3: CASSLGTGGRETQYF. The CDR3 bases are TGTGCCAGCAGTTTGGGGACAGGGGGAAGAGAGACCCAGTACTTC.

This chain joins TRBV18 and TRBJ1-3; TRBD1 matches at 9 bases. V lost 2 bases to trimming and J lost 4 bases; unmatched junction nucleotides: 3. Germline lookup yields CDR1 KGHSH and CDR2 LQKENI. This CDR3 spans 15 amino acids. The CDR3 sequence is CASSPGTGNGNTIYF. CDR3 nucleotide sequence: TGTGCCAGCTCACCAGGGACAGGGAACGGAAACACCATATATTTT.

The V and J genes are TRBV29-1 and TRBJ2-6, with TRBD2 as a possible D gene (6 bases). The germline CDR1 and CDR2 sequences are SQVTM and ANQGSEA. V shed 6 bases and J shed 2 bases, with 14 bases lying between them. This CDR3 region has 15 residues. CDR3 nucleotides: TGCAGCGTCGGCTCTAGCGTTGCTGGGGCCAACGTCCTGACTTTC. Translated: CSVGSSVAGANVLTF.

The chain employs TRBV5-1 and TRBJ1-2; TRBD1 is a possible D gene (6 bases). Germline V gene data show CDR1 as SGHRS and CDR2 as YFSETQ. The CDR3 runs to 15 residues. With 4 bases removed from V and 2 bases from J, the gap between germline ends came to 15 bases. This CDR3 reads CASSTDSQPNYGYTF. CDR3 nucleotides: TGCGCCAGCAGCACGGACAGTCAACCCAACTATGGCTACACCTTC.

The rearrangement links TRBV5-4 to TRBJ2-7, with 11 bases fitting TRBD2. Germline values: CDR1 SGHNT, CDR2 YYREEE (reference sequence). The J segment lost 3 bases and the V segment lost 1 base, leaving 6 bases of the junction unmatched. The CDR3 runs to 16 residues. This CDR3 is CASSLPSGRSNYEQYF. In DNA, the CDR3 is TGTGCCAGCAGCTTGCCTAGCGGGAGGTCAAACTACGAGCAGTACTTC.

By its share, this clone is large. At the DNA level, this CDR3 is encoded by other sequences in the same sample as well. The V gene is TRBV19, the J gene TRBJ2-7; 13 bases align to TRBD2. V gave up 3 bases and J gave up 6 bases; unmatched junction bases: 11. The CDR3 has 17 residues. The V gene's germline CDR1 is LNHDA and CDR2 SQIVND (reference sequence). This CDR3 is CASSIIRRTSGRPEQYF. CDR3 DNA sequence: TGTGCCAGTAGTATCATACGACGGACTAGCGGGAGACCCGAGCAGTACTTC.

This clone has a handful of counts. J is TRBJ2-3 and V is TRBV27; D might be TRBD2 (6 bases). CDR1 is MNHEY, CDR2 SMNVEV, per germline (reference sequence). V lost 4 bases and J lost 3, with 14 bases in between. This CDR3 has 15 amino acids. The CDR3 DNA follows: TGTGCCAGCAGTTATTCCGGCGGGACGACAGATACGCAGTATTTT. This encodes CASSYSGGTTDTQYF.

This clone came up once. The chain joins TRBV11-3 to TRBJ2-7, with 7 positions matching TRBD1. Germline assignment: CDR1 SGHNT and CDR2 YENEEA. After removal of 5 bases from V and 0 bases from J, the junction contained 7 bases not matched to a gene. This CDR3 region has 15 residues. The chain's CDR3 is CASSKQAGGSYEQYF. CDR3 DNA: TGTGCCAGCAGCAAACAGGCAGGGGGCTCCTACGAGCAGTACTTC.

This sequence joins TRBV5-1 and TRBJ1-2; 8 bases align to TRBD1. With 0 bases clipped from V and 4 bases from J, the junction kept 5 bases outside the gene matches. The CDR3 is made up of 15 amino acids. Germline lookup yields CDR1 SGHRS and CDR2 YFSETQ. Here the CDR3 DNA reads TGCGCCAGCAGCTTGGGGATCGGGACAGGCTATGGCTACACCTTC. This gives the protein CASSLGIGTGYGYTF.

The V and J genes are TRBV6-6 and TRBJ1-3, with D unclear. The germline V and J ends were trimmed by 2 bases and 0 bases, with 8 bases remaining between them. Germline lookup yields CDR1 MNHNY and CDR2 SVGAGI (reference sequence). The CDR3 spans 15 residues. CDR3 bases: TGTGCCAGCAGTTACCCCCAGGTCTCTGGAAACACCATATATTTT. Translating gives CASSYPQVSGNTIYF.

Worth noting for this clone: Distinct nucleotide sequences in the sample also encode this CDR3. The chain joins TRBV27 to TRBJ1-5; D might be TRBD1 (5 bases). CDR1 is MNHEY, CDR2 SMNVEV, per germline (reference sequence). This CDR3 comprises 13 residues. V shed 2 bases and J shed 7 bases, with 9 bases lying between them. CDR3: CASSLSQGQPQHF. The DNA of the CDR3 is TGTGCCAGCAGTTTAAGCCAGGGCCAGCCCCAGCATTTT.

This clone was detected only a few times. This chain uses TRBV28 with TRBJ2-2, with TRBD1 identical over 8 bases. The CDR3 spans 17 residues. CDR1 is MDHEN, CDR2 SYDVKM, per germline. V shed 6 bases, J shed 3 bases, and the junction held 12 bases outside the gene matches. Written as DNA, the CDR3 is TGTGCCAGCAGCCCTTACCGACAGGGGTGGTACACCGGGGAGCTGTTTTTT. It is translated as CASSPYRQGWYTGELFF.

V usage is TRBV5-1 and J usage is TRBJ1-6; the match to TRBD1 covers 9 bases. V was clipped by 3 bases and J by 1 base; unmatched bases: 8. CDR3 length equals 18 residues. Germline assignment: CDR1 SGHRS and CDR2 YFSETQ. The CDR3 DNA reads TGCGCCAGCAGCTCCCGGACAGGGGAATTGTCCTATAATTCACCCCTCCACTTT. Amino acid sequence: CASSSRTGELSYNSPLHF.

This clone was recorded once. The chain employs TRBV7-6 and TRBJ2-1; tentative D call: TRBD1 (6 bases). The germline V gene encodes CDR1 SGHVS and CDR2 FNYEAQ. CDR3 length equals 14 residues. Trimming removed 3 bases from V and 7 bases from J, with 13 bases in between. The CDR3 DNA reads TGTGCCAGCAGCTTGGGGAATCAGGGGAATGAGCAGTTCTTC. Translation gives CASSLGNQGNEQFF. The full variable domain, its missing parts supplied by reference TRBV7-6 and TRBJ2-1, is GAGVSQSPRYKVTKRGQDVALRCDPISGHVSLYWYRQALGQGPEFLTYFNYEAQQDKSGLPNDRFSAERPEGSISTLTIQRTEQRDSAMYRCASSLGNQGNEQFFGPGTRLTVL.

The chain has TRBV7-9 and TRBJ1-4; maybe TRBD1 (5 bases). Trimming shortened V by 6 bases and J by 5 bases, and 7 bases separated the two germline ends. CDR3 length: 12 residues. Germline assignment: CDR1 SEHNR and CDR2 FQNEAQ (reference sequence). The CDR3 DNA follows: TGTGCCAGCAGGGGGCGGAATGAAAAACTGTTTTTT. Translating it yields CASRGRNEKLFF.

The J gene is TRBJ2-1, the V gene TRBV27, with D possibly TRBD2 on 5 matching bases. Germline CDR1 MNHEY, CDR2 SMNVEV (reference sequence). Trimming removed 4 bases at V and 5 bases at J, with 18 bases between. This CDR3 is 16 amino acids long. CDR3 amino acids: CASSSHTRDTDNEQFF. CDR3 DNA: TGTGCCAGCAGTTCCCATACTAGGGATACCGACAATGAGCAGTTCTTC.

The chain employs TRBV2 and TRBJ2-7; D is undetermined. The CDR3 totals 16 residues. The V end lost 1 base, the J end lost 0 bases, and 13 bases lay between the germline ends. CDR1 is SNHLY and CDR2 is FYNNEI in the germline V gene. In nucleotides, the CDR3 is TGTGCCAGCAGTGAAGGAGGTTGGTCATACTCCTACGAGCAGTACTTC. It encodes CASSEGGWSYSYEQYF.

V usage is TRBV11-2 and J usage is TRBJ2-4; 12 bases line up with TRBD1. In germline, CDR1 is SGHAT, CDR2 FQNNGV. V shed 3 bases and J 13 bases; nucleotides not matched to a gene: 1. There are 12 residues in the CDR3. CDR3 coding DNA: TGTGCCAGCAGCTTGGGACAGGGGGCACAGTACTTC. Residues: CASSLGQGAQYF.

V is TRBV5-8 and J is TRBJ2-1; 10 bases are a match to TRBD2. Per the germline V gene, CDR1 is SGHTS and CDR2 is YDEGEE. The CDR3 has 14 residues. V was clipped by 2 bases and J by 7 bases; unmatched bases: 3. CDR3 sequence: CASSFGSGGNEQFF. The CDR3 nucleotides are TGTGCCAGCAGCTTTGGTAGCGGGGGGAATGAGCAGTTCTTC.

The V gene is TRBV6-6, the J gene TRBJ2-7; TRBD1 matches at 10 bases. V shed 5 bases, J shed 6 bases, and the junction held 10 bases outside the gene matches. The CDR3 runs 15 residues. Germline V gene sequence: CDR1 MNHNY, CDR2 SVGAGI (reference sequence). CDR3 residues: CASSPGQGRLSEQYF. As DNA, the CDR3 is TGTGCCAGCAGTCCGGGACAGGGGCGATTATCCGAGCAGTACTTC.

In this sample, this clone turned up once. V is TRBV4-1 and J is TRBJ2-7, with 10 bases matching TRBD1. Germline V CDR1 and CDR2: MGHRA, YSYEKL. Germline trimming cut 3 bases from V and 3 bases from J; bases unmatched to any gene: 5. This CDR3 comprises 15 residues. The CDR3 protein is CASSQGTGAYYEQYF. Here the CDR3 DNA reads TGCGCCAGCAGCCAGGGGACAGGGGCGTACTACGAGCAGTACTTC.

This clone was observed a few times. The rearrangement uses TRBV19 and TRBJ1-6; D not certain. The CDR3 is made up of 15 amino acids. The ends were cut back, 2 bases at V and 0 bases at J, with 5 bases in the middle. Looked up from germline, CDR1 is LNHDA and CDR2 is SQIVND (reference sequence). This CDR3 reads CASSISSSYNSPLHF. In DNA form, the CDR3 reads TGTGCCAGTAGTATATCCAGCTCCTATAATTCACCCCTCCACTTT.

The J gene is TRBJ2-1, the V gene TRBV5-1; 11 bases fit TRBD2. The CDR3 sequence is 16 residues long. Trimming removed 4 bases from V and 4 bases from J; junction bases left unmatched: 7. The germline CDR1 and CDR2 sequences are SGHRS and YFSETQ. The CDR3 nucleotides read TGCGCCAGCAGCATAGGGGGACTAGCGGAATACAATGAGCAGTTCTTC. Encoded protein: CASSIGGLAEYNEQFF. Full variable domain (remainder filled in from reference TRBV5-1 and TRBJ2-1): KAGVTQTPRYLIKTRGQQVTLSCSPISGHRSVSWYQQTPGQGLQFLFEYFSETQRNKGNFPGRFSGRQFSNSRSEMNVSTLELGDSALYLCASSIGGLAEYNEQFFGPGTRLTVL.

The chain carries TRBV15 and TRBJ1-4; TRBD1 matches 9 bases. With V trimmed by 0 bases and J by 7 bases, 6 bases remained unmatched. The CDR3 length is 16 residues. The germline gives CDR1 LNHNV, CDR2 YYDKDF (reference sequence). The CDR3, as DNA: TGTGCCACCAGCAGAGATGGGACAGGGCCGGGTGAAAAACTGTTTTTT. Translated: CATSRDGTGPGEKLFF.

This clone came up once. The chain has TRBV19 and TRBJ1-2, with 11 bases identical to TRBD1. The CDR3 has 18 amino acids. V shed 2 bases, J shed 7 bases, and the junction held 15 bases outside the gene matches. Germline V gene data show CDR1 as LNHDA and CDR2 as SQIVND (reference sequence). This CDR3 reads CASSIPPAPGTGGRGYTF. The CDR3 coding sequence is TGTGCCAGTAGTATACCTCCGGCCCCGGGGACAGGGGGTCGTGGCTACACCTTC.

The chain has TRBV30 and TRBJ2-5; 8 bases match TRBD1. CDR1 is GTSNPN and CDR2 is SVGIG in the germline V gene (reference sequence). J was trimmed by 5 bases and V by 0 bases; bases with no gene match: 8. The CDR3 is made up of 15 amino acids. The CDR3 protein is CAWSVPQGARETQYF. The CDR3 nucleotides are TGTGCCTGGAGTGTTCCGCAGGGGGCACGTGAGACCCAGTACTTC.

The chain employs TRBV7-9 and TRBJ2-2, with a tentative D call TRBD2 (6 bases). Trimming cost V 6 bases and J 7 bases, with 18 bases left between them. Germline CDR1 SEHNR, CDR2 FQNEAQ (reference sequence). This CDR3 region has 15 residues. As DNA, the CDR3 is TGTGCCAGCAGGGGGGACGGAGGGCAGATCGGGGAGCTGTTTTTT. Protein product: CASRGDGGQIGELFF.

V usage is TRBV7-2 and J usage is TRBJ2-7; 7 positions match TRBD2. Per the germline V gene, CDR1 is SGHTA and CDR2 is FQGNSA. Losses at the gene ends were 5 bases for V and 2 bases for J; bases not matched to a gene: 12. The CDR3 loop spans 16 amino acids. The CDR3 DNA reads as TGTGCCAGCAGCACCGCTAGCGGACCTGCCCCCTACGAGCAGTACTTC. Protein: CASSTASGPAPYEQYF.

This clone has a handful of counts. CDR3 region: CASSHGGRAGNTIYF. For the CDR3, the DNA is TGTGCCAGCAGCCACGGGGGTAGGGCTGGAAACACCATATATTTT. The V call is TRBV11-2, the J call TRBJ1-3; perhaps TRBD1 as D (5 bases). Germline V CDR1 and CDR2: SGHAT, FQNNGV. The V end lost 5 bases, the J end lost 2 bases, and 13 bases lay between the germline ends. There are 15 residues in the CDR3.

This rearrangement joins TRBV19 to TRBJ1-1; 9 bases are a match to TRBD1. V shed 5 bases, J shed 5 bases, and the junction held 12 bases outside the gene matches. Germline values: CDR1 LNHDA, CDR2 SQIVND (reference sequence). This CDR3 has 16 residues. The CDR3 region has the DNA TGTGCCAGTAGTTGGGCGGGACAGGGAGGGAAGACTGAAGCTTTCTTT. It specifies CASSWAGQGGKTEAFF.